These 22 T cell receptor beta chains originate from one sample sequenced in a study of shared clonotypes between healthy human individuals. This table comes from immunoSEQ multiplex PCR, and its TCRdb copy is limited to in-frame clones, with some not included. The sample lists some 2 million clones, 90% to 95% occurring once. Sequenced input: naive CD4+ T cells sorted from blood. Subset noted: CD45RA+ positively selected. The receptors were gathered from a man aged 18 to 30 in good health.

As concerns this clone: The germline gene is not matched at one end of the junction; a read error may be the cause. This chain connects TRBV7-6 to TRBJ2-2; D uncertain. This CDR3 has 16 residues. The V gene's germline CDR1 is SGHVS and CDR2 FNYEAQ. The CDR3 DNA follows: TGTGCCAGCAGCTTAGCTGGTCAAGCGAAAACCGGGGAGCTGTTTTTT. Its translation: CASSLAGQAKTGELFF.

The chain uses TRBV6-5 and TRBJ1-5, with TRBD1 matching over 8 bases. Germline-derived CDR1 and CDR2 are MNHEY and SVGAGI. Germline trimming cut 6 bases from V and 2 bases from J; bases unmatched to any gene: 6. The CDR3 extends over 15 amino acids. The CDR3 coding sequence is TGTGCCAGCAGCGAACAGGGGGGAGGCAATCAGCCCCAGCATTTT. This sequence encodes CASSEQGGGNQPQHF.

This clone was found once. The genes are TRBV7-2 and TRBJ2-6, with D perhaps being TRBD1 or TRBD2 (5 bases each). CDR1 SGHTA and CDR2 FQGNSA come from the germline V gene. The CDR3 runs 16 residues. Trimming removed 5 bases at V and 2 bases at J, with 13 bases between. In DNA form, the CDR3 reads TGTGCCAGCAGCCGACCTGGGGGAGCTGGGGCCAACGTCCTGACTTTC. Its protein is CASSRPGGAGANVLTF.

This clone was observed once. V gene TRBV6-1 combines with J gene TRBJ2-3, with 13 nucleotides matching TRBD2. The CDR3 covers 17 residues. V shed 2 bases and J 4 bases; nucleotides not matched to a gene: 6. Germline CDR1 and CDR2: MNHNS and SASEGT. CDR3 protein: CASSERGLAGWPDTQYF. In DNA form, the CDR3 reads TGTGCCAGCAGTGAAAGGGGACTAGCGGGGTGGCCAGATACGCAGTATTTT.

As for this clone: The sample has other DNA sequences that encode this CDR3 too. The chain is built from TRBV18 and TRBJ2-3; D is uncertain. Trimming left V 6 bases short and J 0 bases short, with 4 bases between. The V gene's germline CDR1 is KGHSH and CDR2 LQKENI. CDR3 length: 12 amino acids. CDR3 region: CASSPSTDTQYF. The CDR3 region has the DNA TGTGCCAGCTCCCCTAGCACAGATACGCAGTATTTT.

The V gene is TRBV5-1, the J gene TRBJ1-2; D unclear. The CDR3 is 13 residues long. In germline, CDR1 is SGHRS, CDR2 YFSETQ. Trimming removed 0 bases from V and 4 bases from J, with 7 bases in between. CDR3 nucleotides: TGCGCCAGCAGCTTGGACCAGCCCTATGGCTACACCTTC. Protein: CASSLDQPYGYTF.

This clone was detected only once. The chain uses TRBV27 and TRBJ1-6; D may be TRBD1 (6 bases). Germline assignment: CDR1 MNHEY and CDR2 SMNVEV (reference sequence). This CDR3 has 15 residues. Trimming shortened V by 10 bases and J by 4 bases, and 17 bases separated the two germline ends. The CDR3 DNA follows: TGTGCCACCAGAGGGGGAGGCCTTTATAATTCACCCCTCCACTTT. Its protein is CATRGGGLYNSPLHF.

The rearrangement links TRBV5-1 to TRBJ2-7, with D maybe TRBD2 (5 bases). Trimming cost V 5 bases and J 2 bases, with 17 bases left between them. This CDR3 has 15 amino acids. Germline-derived CDR1 and CDR2 are SGHRS and YFSETQ. The CDR3 loop reads CASRAGGSGTYEQYF. CDR3 bases: TGCGCCAGCAGGGCTGGCGGATCGGGAACCTACGAGCAGTACTTC.

The rearrangement links TRBV19 to TRBJ1-1; 8 bases are shared with TRBD1. The CDR3 totals 14 residues. V lost 2 bases to trimming and J lost 7 bases; unmatched junction nucleotides: 6. CDR1 is LNHDA, CDR2 SQIVND, per germline (reference sequence). The CDR3 DNA sequence: TGTGCCAGTAGTATAAGGAGGGACAGGCATGAAGCTTTCTTT. It specifies CASSIRRDRHEAFF.

Written as DNA, the CDR3 is TGTGCCAGCAGCACGGGGGCGGGAGGGTTACGCACCGGGGAGCTGTTTTTT. This translates into CASSTGAGGLRTGELFF. The chain has TRBV9 and TRBJ2-2; the match to TRBD2 covers 9 bases. CDR1 SGDLS and CDR2 YYNGEE come from the germline V gene. CDR3 length equals 17 residues. J was trimmed by 4 bases and V by 4 bases; bases with no gene match: 11. Drawing the rest from reference TRBV9 and TRBJ2-2, the complete variable domain is DSGVTQTPKHLITATGQRVTLRCSPRSGDLSVYWYQQSLDQGLQFLIQYYNGEERAKGNILERFSAQQFPDLHSELNLSSLELGDSALYFCASSTGAGGLRTGELFFGEGSRLTVL.

The rearrangement links TRBV10-3 to TRBJ1-6; weak D call: TRBD1 (5 bases). Germline-derived CDR1 and CDR2 are ENHRY and SYGVKD. This CDR3 has 15 residues. The germline V and J ends were trimmed by 4 bases and 8 bases, with 15 bases remaining between them. The CDR3 nucleotides are TGTGCCATCAGTGGCTCATCAGGGTACGATTCACCCCTCCACTTT. Amino acids: CAISGSSGYDSPLHF.

The chain couples TRBV30 to TRBJ2-1; 11 positions agree with TRBD2. This CDR3 has 15 amino acids. V lost 8 bases, J lost 10 bases, and 16 bases stayed unmatched. Germline CDR1 GTSNPN, CDR2 SVGIG (reference sequence). CDR3 protein: CAESELAGVSGEQFF. CDR3 coding DNA: TGTGCCGAAAGTGAACTAGCGGGAGTATCAGGAGAGCAGTTCTTC.

J is TRBJ1-1 and V is TRBV6-5, with D perhaps matching TRBD1 (5 bases). Germline CDR1 is MNHEY and CDR2 is SVGAGI. Trimming took off 5 bases at V and 0 bases at J, with 13 bases between the two ends. The CDR3 extends over 15 amino acids. DNA of the CDR3: TGTGCCAGCAGTCCTGGGGACCTTATGAACACTGAAGCTTTCTTT. Translation gives CASSPGDLMNTEAFF.

This chain connects TRBV11-3 to TRBJ2-1, with D unclear. Trimming cost V 0 bases and J 10 bases, with 10 bases left between them. Germline lookup yields CDR1 SGHNT and CDR2 YENEEA. This CDR3 comprises 13 residues. The CDR3 reads CASSLENAPEQFF. DNA of the CDR3: TGTGCCAGCAGCTTAGAGAATGCTCCCGAGCAGTTCTTC.

This clone occurred once. The J gene is TRBJ2-5, the V gene TRBV28; D call uncertain. V was pared by 8 bases and J by 2 bases, with 6 bases between. The CDR3 contains 11 residues. Germline V gene data show CDR1 as MDHEN and CDR2 as SYDVKM. CDR3 bases: TGTGCCAGCCAGACACAAGAGACCCAGTACTTC. Its translation is CASQTQETQYF. Full variable domain (missing parts from reference TRBV28 and TRBJ2-5): DVKVTQSSRYLVKRTGEKVFLECVQDMDHENMFWYRQDPGLGLRLIYFSYDVKMKEKGDIPEGYSVSREKKERFSLILESASTNQTSMYLCASQTQETQYFGPGTRLLVL.

The chain carries TRBV7-2 and TRBJ2-2, with unresolved D. The germline gives CDR1 SGHTA, CDR2 FQGNSA. Trimming shortened V by 5 bases and J by 5 bases, and 12 bases separated the two germline ends. CDR3 length equals 14 residues. CDR3 coding DNA: TGTGCCAGCAGCATAAGACCTATGACCGGGGAGCTGTTTTTT. This sequence encodes CASSIRPMTGELFF. The full variable domain, its missing parts supplied by reference TRBV7-2 and TRBJ2-2, is GAGVSQSPSNKVTEKGKDVELRCDPISGHTALYWYRQSLGQGLEFLIYFQGNSAPDKSGLPSDRFSAERTGGSVSTLTIQRTQQEDSAVYLCASSIRPMTGELFFGEGSRLTVL.

V is TRBV5-6 and J is TRBJ2-5, with D possibly matching TRBD1 (6 bases). From germline, CDR1 is SGHDT and CDR2 YYEEEE. The CDR3 covers 13 residues. Trimming removed 4 bases from V and 4 bases from J, with 11 bases in between. This CDR3 reads CASSPGHLETQYF. CDR3 sequence (DNA): TGTGCCAGCAGCCCGGGACATTTAGAGACCCAGTACTTC. The full variable domain, with the rest looked up from reference TRBV5-6 and TRBJ2-5, is DAGVTQSPTHLIKTRGQQVTLRCSPKSGHDTVSWYQQALGQGPQFIFQYYEEEERQRGNFPDRFSGHQFPNYSSELNVNALLLGDSALYLCASSPGHLETQYFGPGTRLLVL.

The chain uses TRBV10-3 and TRBJ2-7; 9 positions match TRBD1. The CDR3 runs to 15 residues. The germline V gene encodes CDR1 ENHRY and CDR2 SYGVKD. J was trimmed by 6 bases and V by 7 bases; bases with no gene match: 13. In DNA, the CDR3 is TGTGCCATCAAGCCGGGACAGGGAATTTCTCGCGAGCAGTACTTC. Residues: CAIKPGQGISREQYF.

The chain has TRBV19 and TRBJ1-5; 7 nucleotides agree with TRBD1. The CDR3 length is 14 residues. CDR1 and CDR2 from the germline V gene are LNHDA and SQIVND (reference sequence). Germline trimming cut 7 bases from V and 5 bases from J; bases unmatched to any gene: 8. The CDR3 protein is CASMDGTDHQPQHF. CDR3 sequence (DNA): TGTGCCAGTATGGACGGGACAGATCATCAGCCCCAGCATTTT.

The chain has TRBV2 and TRBJ1-2; D is unclear. With 4 bases removed from V and 4 bases from J, the gap between germline ends came to 10 bases. The germline CDR1 and CDR2 sequences are SNHLY and FYNNEI. This CDR3 region has 13 residues. The CDR3 DNA reads TGTGCCAGCAGTGGAGAGACAACCTATGGCTACACCTTC. It is translated as CASSGETTYGYTF.

This chain links TRBV14 with TRBJ1-1, with a possible D match to TRBD1 (6 bases). The CDR3 runs to 13 residues. The V gene's germline CDR1 is SGHDN and CDR2 FVKESK. The V and J ends lost 3 bases and 5 bases respectively, with 10 bases between them. CDR3 protein: CASSQDRRTEAFF. CDR3 coding DNA: TGTGCCAGCAGCCAGGACAGACGGACTGAAGCTTTCTTT.

The chain has TRBV10-3 and TRBJ2-1; 9 bases line up with TRBD2. J was trimmed by 10 bases and V by 4 bases; bases with no gene match: 8. The CDR3 extends over 14 amino acids. The V gene's germline CDR1 is ENHRY and CDR2 SYGVKD. CDR3 amino acids: CAISAGLASPEQFF. DNA for the CDR3: TGTGCCATCAGTGCGGGACTAGCTAGTCCCGAGCAGTTCTTC.